These T cell receptor beta chains were read from a single sample in a study of CD8 T cells in Susac syndrome. Each CDR3 protein is one row after TCRdb ran MiXCR on the immunoSEQ multiplex PCR reads. The sample lists hundreds of thousands of distinct CDR3 sequences, around 90% occurring once. Sequencing was done on a sample of CD8+ T cells from PBMCs. The receptors were gathered from a human donor with multiple sclerosis. CDR3s include the opening cysteine and the closing phenylalanine or tryptophan. D genes are given only for firm matches. The size field is filled for only some rows; it gives once, few, many or a size class.

clone size: -; CDR3 length: 16; D gene: -; V gene: TRBV19; J gene: TRBJ1-1; CDR3 DNA: TGTGCCAGTAGTATGGTGGCAGGAGACATGAACACTGAAGCTTTTTTT; CDR3 protein: CASSMVAGDMNTEAFF
clone size: -; CDR3 length: 12; D gene: -; V gene: TRBV7-9; J gene: TRBJ2-2; CDR3 DNA: TGTGCCAGCAGCTTTATAGCCGGGGAGCTGTTTTTT; CDR3 protein: CASSFIAGELFF
clone size: -; CDR3 length: 15; D gene: TRBD1; V gene: TRBV20-1; J gene: TRBJ1-1; CDR3 DNA: TGCAGTGGCAGGGGGCTATTCCGAGGGAACACTGAAGCTTTCTTT; CDR3 protein: CSGRGLFRGNTEAFF
clone size: once; CDR3 length: 13; D gene: TRBD1; V gene: TRBV6-5; J gene: TRBJ2-7; CDR3 DNA: TGTGCCAGCAGAGGGGGCGTTGCCTACGAGCAGTACTTC; CDR3 protein: CASRGGVAYEQYF
clone size: -; CDR3 length: 17; D gene: -; V gene: TRBV19; J gene: TRBJ2-7; CDR3 DNA: TGTGCCAGTAGCACATCGGCCGGAGGGAGCCTCCCCTACGAGCAGTACTTC; CDR3 protein: CASSTSAGGSLPYEQYF
clone size: -; CDR3 length: 13; D gene: -; V gene: TRBV30; J gene: TRBJ2-7; CDR3 DNA: TGTGCCTGGAGCGTAACTGACCCCGCCGAGCAGTACTTC; CDR3 protein: CAWSVTDPAEQYF
clone size: few; CDR3 length: 15; D gene: TRBD2; V gene: TRBV7-9; J gene: TRBJ2-1; CDR3 DNA: TGTGCCAGCAGCTGGACTAGCGGAGCCTACAATGAGCAGTTCTTC; CDR3 protein: CASSWTSGAYNEQFF
clone size: -; CDR3 length: 14; D gene: -; V gene: TRBV2; J gene: TRBJ1-6; CDR3 DNA: TGTGCCAGTAACCGGGACACTTATAATTCACCCCTCCACTTT; CDR3 protein: CASNRDTYNSPLHF
clone size: once; CDR3 length: 13; D gene: -; V gene: TRBV2; J gene: TRBJ2-5; CDR3 DNA: TGTGCCAGCAGTGTTTTTAGACAAGAGACCCAGTACTTC; CDR3 protein: CASSVFRQETQYF
clone size: -; CDR3 length: 17; D gene: -; V gene: TRBV14; J gene: TRBJ1-6; CDR3 DNA: TGTGCCAGCAGCCAAGATTTTACAGCGACCTATAATTCACCCCTCCACTTT; CDR3 protein: CASSQDFTATYNSPLHF
clone size: few; CDR3 length: 15; D gene: TRBD2; V gene: TRBV19; J gene: TRBJ2-1; CDR3 DNA: TGTGCCAGTAGCGCTACTAGCGGAGACTACAATGAGCAGTTCTTC; CDR3 protein: CASSATSGDYNEQFF
clone size: -; CDR3 length: 14; D gene: -; V gene: TRBV19; J gene: TRBJ1-5; CDR3 DNA: TGTGCCAGTACCCTCTGGGGGGGTAATCAGCCCCAGCATTTT; CDR3 protein: CASTLWGGNQPQHF
clone size: -; CDR3 length: 13; D gene: TRBD1; V gene: TRBV11-2; J gene: TRBJ2-2; CDR3 DNA: TGTGCCAGCAGCGGACAGGGGGCCTGGGAGCTGTTTTTT; CDR3 protein: CASSGQGAWELFF
clone size: -; CDR3 length: 15; D gene: TRBD2; V gene: TRBV3-1; J gene: TRBJ2-3; CDR3 DNA: TGTGCCAGCAGCCACGAGCGGGAGGGCACAGATACGCAGTATTTT; CDR3 protein: CASSHEREGTDTQYF
clone size: -; CDR3 length: 15; D gene: TRBD2; V gene: TRBV20-1; J gene: TRBJ2-1; CDR3 DNA: TGCAGTGGGTTAAGCGCAACGGGGGGGCAAAATGAGCAGTTCTTC; CDR3 protein: CSGLSATGGQNEQFF
clone size: -; CDR3 length: 16; D gene: TRBD2; V gene: TRBV10-3; J gene: TRBJ2-1; CDR3 DNA: TGTGCCATCAGTGAGTCAGGAACTAGCGGATACAATGAGCAGTTCTTC; CDR3 protein: CAISESGTSGYNEQFF
clone size: -; CDR3 length: 15; D gene: TRBD1; V gene: TRBV7-9; J gene: TRBJ2-5; CDR3 DNA: TGTGCCAGCAGCACCGCCAGAAGGGATACAGGGGCTTTTTACTTC; CDR3 protein: CASSTARRDTGAFYF
clone size: -; CDR3 length: 16; D gene: -; V gene: TRBV20-1; J gene: TRBJ2-2; CDR3 DNA: TGCAGTGCTAGAGATCTGTCCGGGTTCCTCACCGGGGAGCTGTTTTTT; CDR3 protein: CSARDLSGFLTGELFF
clone size: once; CDR3 length: 16; D gene: -; V gene: TRBV5-6; J gene: TRBJ2-2; CDR3 DNA: TGTGCCAGCAGCTTGTTGGAATACGCGAACACCGGGGAGCTGTTTTTT; CDR3 protein: CASSLLEYANTGELFF
clone size: -; CDR3 length: 11; D gene: -; V gene: TRBV27; J gene: TRBJ2-3; CDR3 DNA: TGTGCCAGTGCAGGGGCGGATACGCAGTATTTT; CDR3 protein: CASAGADTQYF
clone size: -; CDR3 length: 14; D gene: -; V gene: TRBV7-9; J gene: TRBJ1-5; CDR3 DNA: TGTGCCAGCAGCTTAGTGGGGGTCGGCCAGCCCCAGCATTTT; CDR3 protein: CASSLVGVGQPQHF
clone size: -; CDR3 length: 13; D gene: -; V gene: TRBV20-1; J gene: TRBJ2-1; CDR3 DNA: TGCAGTGCGTGGGATGGGAACGGCAATGAGCAGTTCTTC; CDR3 protein: CSAWDGNGNEQFF
clone size: -; CDR3 length: 15; D gene: -; V gene: TRBV19; J gene: TRBJ1-2; CDR3 DNA: TGTGCCAGTAGTCTCTGGGACGGCACCCCCTATGGCTACACCTTC; CDR3 protein: CASSLWDGTPYGYTF
clone size: -; CDR3 length: 18; D gene: TRBD1; V gene: TRBV28; J gene: TRBJ1-1; CDR3 DNA: TGTGCCAGCAGTTTATGGGTCCGACAGGGGGAAAAGAACACTGAAGCTTTCTTT; CDR3 protein: CASSLWVRQGEKNTEAFF
clone size: -; CDR3 length: 14; D gene: -; V gene: TRBV5-4; J gene: TRBJ2-3; CDR3 DNA: TGTGCCAGCAGCCTGATATTGTCGCCAGATACGCAGTATTTT; CDR3 protein: CASSLILSPDTQYF
clone size: once; CDR3 length: 15; D gene: TRBD1; V gene: TRBV3-1; J gene: TRBJ1-1; CDR3 DNA: TGTGCCATCACAACATGGGACAGTTTGAACACTGAAGCTTTCTTT; CDR3 protein: CAITTWDSLNTEAFF
clone size: -; CDR3 length: 14; D gene: TRBD1; V gene: TRBV3-1; J gene: TRBJ1-2; CDR3 DNA: TGTGCCAGCAGACCCGGGACAGGGGTGGGTGGCTACACCTTC; CDR3 protein: CASRPGTGVGGYTF
clone size: -; CDR3 length: 17; D gene: TRBD2; V gene: TRBV11-2; J gene: TRBJ2-5; CDR3 DNA: TGTGCCAGCAGTCACGGCGGGGGTGGGAGTAATCAAGAGACCCAGTACTTC; CDR3 protein: CASSHGGGGSNQETQYF
clone size: -; CDR3 length: 16; D gene: -; V gene: TRBV6-2/TRBV6-3; J gene: TRBJ2-7; CDR3 DNA: TGTGCCAGCAGTTTAGAACCCGAGGGACCAGCCTACGAGCAGTACTTC; CDR3 protein: CASSLEPEGPAYEQYF